This TCR beta chain comes out of a study of T cells in narcolepsy. Study-level background: Donors had narcolepsy type 1 or type 2, or were healthy controls.

Overall study results and limits: No autoreactive T cell clone sequences appeared in some memory CD4+ repertoires. Blood of same and different patients, but not healthy controls, reportedly held recurring autoreactive clonotypes. Comparing one patient's CSF and blood CD4+ clonotypes highlighted HCRT- and TRIB2-specific autoreactive clonotypes.

This clone has only a few counts. Antigen specificity is unknown. Using immunoSEQ multiplex PCR, the repertoire was profiled, and TCRdb retains in-frame clones only, with some absent. The repertoire holds about 30,000 clones, with around four fifths as singletons. Trimming removed 7 bases from V and 0 bases from J, with 9 bases in between. CDR3 size: 14 residues. Germline CDR1 MRHNA, CDR2 SNTAGT. Sample: CD45RA- memory CD4+ T cells from PBMCs. The chain uses TRBV6-4 and TRBJ1-4; tentative D call: TRBD1 (5 bases). The clonotype originates from a human donor with narcolepsy. The CDR3 is CASKTDATNEKLFF. CDR3 nucleotide sequence: TGTGCCAGCAAGACAGATGCAACTAATGAAAAACTGTTTTTT.